A selection of T cell receptor beta chains follows, all from one sample in a study of graft-versus-host responses after intestinal transplantation. Clones were read by immunoSEQ multiplex PCR, and TCRdb kept only the in-frame ones, dropping some. The sample includes about 130,000 clones, nearly 95% of them seen just once. These receptors' antigens are unknown. This specimen consisted of unstimulated CD4+ T cells sorted from spleen or lymph node cells, obtained before intestinal transplant. The source is a human donor who received an intestinal transplant. Each CDR3 is given with its conserved first and last residue.

TRBV30,CALRGRGHGYTF
TRBV14,CASSQDLRTMGYTF
TRBV18,CASSRSRDNEQFF
TRBV7-6,CASSLGYNSNTGELFF
TRBV5-1,CASSLGQVNTEAFF
TRBV2,CASSLSSDTQYF
TRBV19,CATGTGGTSEQYF
TRBV4-2,CASSQDGTGKYGYTF
TRBV28,CASSLLSTDTQYF
TRBV1,CTSSQDEASSGSSYEQYF
TRBV10-3,CAIRRAQTEAFF
TRBV19,CASSTALVGADTQYF
TRBV10-2,CASNGGNPDTQYF
TRBV28,CASSPIQETQYF
TRBV19,CASSLQGYRYEQYF
TRBV28,CASSFEQILAKNIQYF
TRBV29-1,CSVVEQLNTEAFF
TRBV5-4,CASSTGLASTDTQYF
TRBV7-9,CASSWQGDTGELFF
TRBV6-1,CASKPGQLPGEQYF
TRBV7-9,CASSLSRQLNTEAFF
TRBV5-1,CASSLEGTATYNEQFF
TRBV25-1,CASRGLAGSYNEQFF
TRBV5-3,CARDLRRPQHF
TRBV10-2,CASRPRTAGGTDTQYF
TRBV7-2,CASSLSRQGAIPGTEAFF
TRBV7-3,CASSLYRNTEAFF
TRBV28,CATRTGIISTDTQYF
TRBV15,CATSRTSTGHYEQYF
TRBV2,CASMRTGGYEQYF
TRBV27,CASSVDKASYEQYF
TRBV14,CASSQDYYTGELFF
TRBV7-9,CASSTRQENTEAFF
TRBV28,CASSLGRSYEQYF
TRBV4-3,CASSQDEGYGYTF
TRBV5-1,CASSLEGRRETDTQYF
TRBV18,CASSPVGTGGQETQYF
TRBV19,CASSIPENEKLFF
TRBV19,CASTPGGYTGELFF
TRBV25-1,CASSEPPGGYTF
TRBV18,CASSRGLGGDYEQYF
TRBV19,CASSIVGGRTDTQYF
TRBV19,CASSISVRGQGFRAGANVLTF
TRBV18,CASSPGASGKNEQFF
TRBV7-6,CASSLARGDTQYF
TRBV6-1,CASREHRTSQAFF
TRBV7-2,CASSETRGPGRGYTF
TRBV2,CASSPSSYEQYF
TRBV9,CASSVGTGQETQYF
TRBV5-6,CASSIGTGGRGTEAFF
TRBV28,CASSFPRDPYEQYF